A single sample gave rise to the 9 T cell receptor beta chains below, sequenced in a study of cytomegalovirus exposure and HLA in healthy donors (dated by TCRdb to between 2016 and 2019). Library creation used the immunoSEQ multiplex PCR assay. For the multiplex PCR, a mixture combining 60 forward primers for TCR Vbeta segments and 13 reverse primers for TCR Jbeta segments was used. The source is immuneACCESS, and TCRdb retained only in-frame sequences with V and J called. Part of the clones is not carried over; for the studies checked, unresolved V genes explain less than half of this, and the remainder is unexplained. The sample table shows under 200,000 clones, and around 80% are seen once. Together, the top ten hold approximately 2.3% of the sample. Sequenced: PBMCs. The receptor set was obtained from a female donor in good health and CMV-seronegative.

This chain joins TRBV11-2 and TRBJ2-7; 8 bases are a match to TRBD2. The V gene end was trimmed by 8 bases and the J gene end by 3 bases; junction bases not matched to a gene: 6. Per germline, CDR1 SGHAT and CDR2 FQNNGV. The CDR3 extends over 13 amino acids. The CDR3 sequence: CASERGGYYEQYF. CDR3 DNA: TGTGCCAGCGAACGGGGGGGTTACTACGAGCAGTACTTC.

The chain has TRBV27 and TRBJ1-1; possibly TRBD1 for D (5 bases). CDR3 size: 14 residues. The germline V and J ends were trimmed by 5 bases and 10 bases, with 20 bases remaining between them. CDR1 is MNHEY, CDR2 SMNVEV, per germline (reference sequence). The CDR3 reads CASSGVGGGLVAFF. CDR3 nucleotide sequence: TGTGCCAGCAGTGGAGTGGGGGGAGGGCTCGTAGCTTTCTTT.

This clone was counted a single time. This chain uses TRBV10-1 with TRBJ2-2, with 11 nucleotides matching TRBD2. The junction had 7 bases not matched to a gene; V was cut back by 1 base and J by 0 bases. Germline CDR1 WNHNN, CDR2 SYGVQD (reference sequence). The length of the CDR3 is 19 residues. CDR3 sequence (DNA): TGCGCCAGCAGTGAGTGGGGGGTAGCGGGAGGGCCGAACACCGGGGAGCTGTTTTTT. Its translation is CASSEWGVAGGPNTGELFF.

This clone was recorded a few times. The chain recombines TRBV7-9 with TRBJ2-5; 8 nucleotides match TRBD2. CDR3 size: 14 residues. CDR1 is SEHNR, CDR2 FQNEAQ, per germline (reference sequence). Trimming cost V 3 bases and J 3 bases; bases outside gene matches: 3. CDR3 sequence reads: CASSFPGGKETQYF. The CDR3 region has the DNA TGTGCCAGCAGCTTCCCGGGGGGGAAAGAGACCCAGTACTTC.

The J gene is TRBJ1-2, the V gene TRBV27, with 10 bases identical to TRBD1. This CDR3 region has 18 residues. Trimming removed 8 bases from V and 5 bases from J; junction bases left unmatched: 20. Germline values: CDR1 MNHEY, CDR2 SMNVEV (reference sequence). The CDR3 spells CASALRGQGNPRRYGYTF. The CDR3 DNA is TGTGCCAGCGCCCTTAGGGGACAGGGGAACCCCCGGCGGTATGGCTACACCTTC.

This clone was seen a single time. The V gene is TRBV9, the J gene TRBJ2-1; D is unclear. The CDR3 is 14 amino acids. The V and J ends lost 0 bases and 6 bases respectively, with 10 bases between them. Per the germline V gene, CDR1 is SGDLS and CDR2 is YYNGEE. This chain's CDR3 is CASSVGGPVNEQFF. CDR3 coding DNA: TGTGCCAGCAGCGTAGGAGGCCCCGTCAATGAGCAGTTCTTC.

The chain recombines TRBV6-1 with TRBJ1-4; 7 bases agree with TRBD1. After removal of 6 bases from V and 8 bases from J, the junction contained 12 bases not matched to a gene. The CDR3 totals 15 residues. Germline lookup yields CDR1 MNHNS and CDR2 SASEGT. CDR3 amino acids: CASREYETGYEKLFF. The CDR3 DNA reads TGTGCCAGCAGGGAATACGAGACAGGGTACGAAAAACTGTTTTTT.

The chain combines TRBV5-1 with TRBJ2-5, with D tentatively TRBD2 (6 bases). The V gene's germline CDR1 is SGHRS and CDR2 YFSETQ. Trimming removed 0 bases at V and 1 base at J, with 10 bases between. The CDR3 spans 15 residues. The CDR3 spells CASSLAAGLQETQYF. In nucleotides, the CDR3 is TGCGCCAGCAGCTTGGCCGCGGGACTCCAAGAGACCCAGTACTTC.

The chain joins TRBV7-2 to TRBJ2-7; D perhaps matches TRBD1 (7 bases). From germline, CDR1 is SGHTA and CDR2 FQGNSA. There are 14 residues in the CDR3. V lost 2 bases and J 5 bases, leaving 13 bases between the germline ends. CDR3 sequence: CASSLLARGDEQYF. The CDR3 DNA reads TGTGCCAGCAGCTTATTGGCCAGGGGGGACGAGCAGTACTTC.